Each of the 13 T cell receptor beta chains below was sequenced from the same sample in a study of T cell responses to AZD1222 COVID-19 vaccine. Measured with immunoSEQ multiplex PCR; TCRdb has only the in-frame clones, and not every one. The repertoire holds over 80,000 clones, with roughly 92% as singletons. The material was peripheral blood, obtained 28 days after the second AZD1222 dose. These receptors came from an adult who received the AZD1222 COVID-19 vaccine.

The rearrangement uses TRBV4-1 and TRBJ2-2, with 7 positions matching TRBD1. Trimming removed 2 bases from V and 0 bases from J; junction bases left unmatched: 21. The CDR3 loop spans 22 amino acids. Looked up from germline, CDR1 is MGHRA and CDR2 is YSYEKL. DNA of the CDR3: TGCGCCAGCAGCCAACAACCCCTCCGGGGCCCTCGACAGGGAGCGAACACCGGGGAGCTGTTTTTT. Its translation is CASSQQPLRGPRQGANTGELFF.

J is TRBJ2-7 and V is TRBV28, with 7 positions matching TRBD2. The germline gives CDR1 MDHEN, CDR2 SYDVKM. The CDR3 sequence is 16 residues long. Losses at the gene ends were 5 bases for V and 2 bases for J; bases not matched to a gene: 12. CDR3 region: CASSTTSAQSPYEQYF. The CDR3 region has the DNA TGTGCCAGCAGTACTACTAGCGCCCAGAGCCCCTACGAGCAGTACTTC.

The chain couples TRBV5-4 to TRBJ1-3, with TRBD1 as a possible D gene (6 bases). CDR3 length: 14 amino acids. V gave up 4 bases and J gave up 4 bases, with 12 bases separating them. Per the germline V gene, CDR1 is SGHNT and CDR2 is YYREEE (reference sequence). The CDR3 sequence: CASSPSGTGNTIYF. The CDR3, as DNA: TGTGCCAGCAGCCCCTCCGGGACAGGAAACACCATATATTTT.

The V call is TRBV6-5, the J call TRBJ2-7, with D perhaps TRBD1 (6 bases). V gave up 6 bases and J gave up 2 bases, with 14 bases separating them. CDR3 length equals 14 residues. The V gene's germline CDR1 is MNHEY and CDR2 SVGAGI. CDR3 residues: CASSHQGLPYEQYF. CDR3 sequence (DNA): TGTGCCAGCAGCCACCAGGGGCTCCCCTACGAGCAGTACTTC.

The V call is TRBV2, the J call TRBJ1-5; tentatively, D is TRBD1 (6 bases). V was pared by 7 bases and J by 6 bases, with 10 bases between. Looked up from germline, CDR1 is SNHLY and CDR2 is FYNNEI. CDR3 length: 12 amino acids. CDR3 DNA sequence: TGTGCCAGCACTTCAGGGGTTCAGCCCCAGCATTTT. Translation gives CASTSGVQPQHF.

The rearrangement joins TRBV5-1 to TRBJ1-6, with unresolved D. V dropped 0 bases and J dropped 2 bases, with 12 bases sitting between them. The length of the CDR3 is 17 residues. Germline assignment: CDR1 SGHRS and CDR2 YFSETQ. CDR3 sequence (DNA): TGCGCCAGCAGCTTGGGACCGGACGGTACCTATAATTCACCCCTCCACTTT. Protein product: CASSLGPDGTYNSPLHF.

Here the CDR3 reads CASSEYGRSSYEQYF. The DNA of the CDR3 is TGTGCCAGCAGTGAATATGGCAGAAGCTCCTACGAGCAGTACTTC. V gene TRBV6-1 combines with J gene TRBJ2-7; no definite D call. Germline CDR1 reads MNHNS; CDR2 reads SASEGT. The CDR3 has 15 residues. V dropped 2 bases and J dropped 0 bases, with 11 bases sitting between them.

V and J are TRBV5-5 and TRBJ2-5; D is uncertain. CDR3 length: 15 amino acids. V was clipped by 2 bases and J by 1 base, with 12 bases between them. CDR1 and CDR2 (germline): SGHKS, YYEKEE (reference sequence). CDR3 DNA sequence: TGTGCCAGCAGCTTAAATCCCGACACCCAAGAGACCCAGTACTTC. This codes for CASSLNPDTQETQYF. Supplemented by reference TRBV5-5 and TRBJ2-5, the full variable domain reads DAGVTQSPTHLIKTRGQQVTLRCSPISGHKSVSWYQQVLGQGPQFIFQYYEKEERGRGNFPDRFSARQFPNYSSELNVNALLLGDSALYLCASSLNPDTQETQYFGPGTRLLVL.

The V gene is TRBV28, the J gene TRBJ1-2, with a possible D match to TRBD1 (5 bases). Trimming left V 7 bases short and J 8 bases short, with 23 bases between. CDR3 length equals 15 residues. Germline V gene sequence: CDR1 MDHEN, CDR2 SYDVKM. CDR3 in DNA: TGTGCCAGCAACTCCCGTGGGGTGGGGCCGGGGGGCTACACCTTC. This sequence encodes CASNSRGVGPGGYTF.

As DNA, the CDR3 is TGTGCCAGCAGCTTGGGTACTTCCGCCGGGGGCGAGCAGTACTTC. It translates to CASSLGTSAGGEQYF. The chain recombines TRBV7-6 with TRBJ2-7, with D tentatively TRBD2 (6 bases). Germline V CDR1 and CDR2: SGHVS, FNYEAQ. The ends were cut back, 3 bases at V and 6 bases at J, with 18 bases in the middle. The CDR3 has 15 amino acids.

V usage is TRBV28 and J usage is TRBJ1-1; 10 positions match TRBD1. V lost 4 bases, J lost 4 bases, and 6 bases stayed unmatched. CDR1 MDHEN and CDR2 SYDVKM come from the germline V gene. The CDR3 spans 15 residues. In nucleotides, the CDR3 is TGTGCCAGCAGTTCCGGGACAGGGGTCTTCACTGAAGCTTTCTTT. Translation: CASSSGTGVFTEAFF.

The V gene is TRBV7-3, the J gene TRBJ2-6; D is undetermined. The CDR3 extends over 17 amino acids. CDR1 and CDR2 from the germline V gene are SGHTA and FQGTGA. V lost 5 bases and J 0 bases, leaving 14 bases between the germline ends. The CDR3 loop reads CASSPNTALSGANVLTF. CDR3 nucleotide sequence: TGTGCCAGCAGCCCTAACACGGCCCTCTCTGGGGCCAACGTCCTGACTTTC.

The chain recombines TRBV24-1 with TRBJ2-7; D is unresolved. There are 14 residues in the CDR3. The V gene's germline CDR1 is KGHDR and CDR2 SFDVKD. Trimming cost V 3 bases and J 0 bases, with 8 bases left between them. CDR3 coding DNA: TGTGCCACCAGTGATCCCGACACCTCCTACGAGCAGTACTTC. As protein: CATSDPDTSYEQYF.